Presented here are 10 T cell receptor beta chains from one specimen sequenced in a study of blood T cell repertoires in COVID-19. The table came from immunoSEQ multiplex PCR; TCRdb's copy has only in-frame clones and leaves some out. Of under 300,000 clones detected, 70% to 85% appear once; the ten largest clones hold about 15%. What was sequenced was PBMCs or T cells enriched from blood (not recorded which). Every receptor here comes from a middle-aged man who had recovered from COVID-19.

The chain has TRBV20-1 and TRBJ2-1; no firm D call. V lost 3 bases, J lost 6 bases, and 15 bases lay in between. This CDR3 has 14 amino acids. CDR1 and CDR2 (germline): DFQATT, SNEGSKA (reference sequence). The CDR3 loop is CSASGPLDVNEQFF. In nucleotides, the CDR3 is TGCAGTGCTAGTGGACCCCTAGATGTCAATGAGCAGTTCTTC.

The CDR3 here is CATSESTGVGEKLFF. CDR3 coding DNA: TGTGCCACCAGTGAGTCGACAGGGGTAGGGGAAAAACTGTTTTTT. J is TRBJ1-4 and V is TRBV24-1; the match to TRBD1 covers 8 bases. This CDR3 has 15 residues. Germline V gene lookup returns CDR1 KGHDR and CDR2 SFDVKD. V was clipped by 4 bases and J by 8 bases; unmatched bases: 8.

The chain uses TRBV6-6 and TRBJ1-1; 7 nucleotides align to TRBD1. CDR1 is MNHNY and CDR2 is SVGAGI in the germline V gene (reference sequence). CDR3 length equals 15 residues. V was clipped by 5 bases and J by 4 bases; unmatched bases: 10. CDR3 amino acids: CASSPYLTGSTEAFF. As DNA, the CDR3 is TGTGCCAGCAGTCCCTATCTGACAGGGAGCACTGAAGCTTTCTTT.

The genes are TRBV10-1 and TRBJ2-5, with TRBD2 as a possible D gene (5 bases). The CDR3 runs 13 residues. Trimming stripped 2 bases from V and 5 bases from J, with 9 bases between. The V gene's germline CDR1 is WNHNN and CDR2 SYGVQD (reference sequence). This CDR3 reads CASSEQRGETQYF. The CDR3, as DNA: TGCGCCAGCAGTGAGCAGCGAGGGGAGACCCAGTACTTC.

This chain joins TRBV5-4 and TRBJ1-1; TRBD1 matches 7 bases. CDR3 length: 15 residues. Germline V gene sequence: CDR1 SGHNT, CDR2 YYREEE (reference sequence). V shed 3 bases, J shed 1 base, and the junction held 6 bases outside the gene matches. The CDR3 DNA is TGTGCCAGCAGCTCCGGGACAGATAGGAACACTGAAGCTTTCTTT. Protein product: CASSSGTDRNTEAFF.

The count of this clone is one. This sequence joins TRBV11-2 and TRBJ2-7; 9 nucleotides align to TRBD1. V lost 4 bases to trimming and J lost 3 bases; unmatched junction nucleotides: 4. Germline CDR1 SGHAT, CDR2 FQNNGV. This CDR3 comprises 14 residues. CDR3 amino acids: CASSSRQGGYEQYF. The CDR3 nucleotides are TGTGCCAGCAGCTCTAGACAGGGGGGCTACGAGCAGTACTTC.

CDR3 sequence (DNA): TGTGCCAGCAGCGGCCCGACAGGCTCGGGCACCGGGGAGCTGTTTTTT. Residues: CASSGPTGSGTGELFF. The rearrangement uses TRBV9 and TRBJ2-2, with D possibly being TRBD1 (6 bases). Trimming removed 3 bases at V and 4 bases at J, with 16 bases between. The CDR3 consists of 16 residues. Germline CDR1 is SGDLS and CDR2 is YYNGEE. Looking up the rest from reference TRBV9 and TRBJ2-2 gives the full variable domain: DSGVTQTPKHLITATGQRVTLRCSPRSGDLSVYWYQQSLDQGLQFLIQYYNGEERAKGNILERFSAQQFPDLHSELNLSSLELGDSALYFCASSGPTGSGTGELFFGEGSRLTVL.

The CDR3 nucleotides are TGTGCCATCAGTGCCGGGGGTGAGGATACGCAGTATTTT. This sequence encodes CAISAGGEDTQYF. The J gene is TRBJ2-3, the V gene TRBV10-3; tentative D call: TRBD2 (6 bases). The V end was cut by 4 bases, the J end by 6 bases, with 11 bases between. Germline assignment: CDR1 ENHRY and CDR2 SYGVKD. CDR3 size: 13 residues.

V usage is TRBV7-6 and J usage is TRBJ1-5; D call uncertain. The V end was cut by 5 bases, the J end by 4 bases, with 12 bases between. The CDR3 is made up of 14 amino acids. Germline V gene sequence: CDR1 SGHVS, CDR2 FNYEAQ. The CDR3 DNA follows: TGTGCCAGCAGCCTCCGGGAAGGGAATCAGCCCCAGCATTTT. Its translation is CASSLREGNQPQHF.

The J gene is TRBJ2-7, the V gene TRBV29-1; 11 bases agree with TRBD2. The junction had 7 bases not matched to a gene; V was cut back by 6 bases and J by 3 bases. The germline V gene has CDR1 SQVTM and CDR2 ANQGSEA. There are 14 residues in the CDR3. CDR3 in DNA: TGCAGCGTCGTTTTGGGGACTAGCGGCTACGAGCAGTACTTC. Residues: CSVVLGTSGYEQYF.